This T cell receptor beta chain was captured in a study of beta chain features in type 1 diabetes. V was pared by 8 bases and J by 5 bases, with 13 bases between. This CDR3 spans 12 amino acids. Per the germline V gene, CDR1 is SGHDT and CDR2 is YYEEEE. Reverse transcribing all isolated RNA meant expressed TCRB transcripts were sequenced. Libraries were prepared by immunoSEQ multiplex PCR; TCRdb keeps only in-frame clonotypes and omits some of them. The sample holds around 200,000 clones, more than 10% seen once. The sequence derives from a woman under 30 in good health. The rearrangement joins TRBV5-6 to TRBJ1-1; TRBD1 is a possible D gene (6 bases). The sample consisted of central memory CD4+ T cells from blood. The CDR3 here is CASEERGTEAFF. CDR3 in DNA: TGTGCCAGTGAAGAGAGGGGGACTGAAGCTTTCTTT.